This T cell receptor (beta chain) was captured in a study of T cell responses to AZD1222 COVID-19 vaccine. Trimming pared 3 bases from V and 11 bases from J, leaving 16 bases between. The CDR3 runs 13 residues. Looked up from germline, CDR1 is SEHNR and CDR2 is FQNEAQ (reference sequence). Some clones are missing from TCRdb's copy, which holds only in-frame ones; the method was immunoSEQ multiplex PCR. The table lists roughly 91,000 clones, roughly 90% of them singletons. This material consisted of peripheral blood, taken on day 0 of AZD1222 vaccination. The sequence was obtained from an adult in good health. The rearrangement uses TRBV7-9 and TRBJ1-1; D not resolved. CDR3 coding DNA: TGTGCCAGCAGCTTCCTCCTAGAATTTTCGGCTTTCTTT. It codes for CASSFLLEFSAFF.